Presented here are 22 T cell receptor beta chains from one specimen sequenced in a study of control samples from healthy donors and cancer patients. Profiling relied on immunoSEQ multiplex PCR, and the TCRdb table lists in-frame clones only, not all of them. Among about 140,000 clones, 80% to 95% were seen once, and the ten largest hold around 11%. The sample consisted of blood. The receptor source for this set is a man in his thirties or forties in good health.

The rearrangement uses TRBV10-3 and TRBJ1-2; tentatively, D is TRBD1 (6 bases). The CDR3 has 16 residues. Germline V gene sequence: CDR1 ENHRY, CDR2 SYGVKD. Trimming stripped 6 bases from V and 6 bases from J, with 23 bases between. CDR3 sequence (DNA): TGTGCCATCAGAATTCCTGGGGGACACCTAATTAATGGCTACACCTTC. Translated: CAIRIPGGHLINGYTF.

Only one count was recorded for this clone. The V call is TRBV6-5, the J call TRBJ1-5; TRBD1 agrees at 9 bases. Per germline, CDR1 MNHEY and CDR2 SVGAGI. V was pared by 5 bases and J by 11 bases, with 13 bases of the junction left unmatched. CDR3 length equals 15 residues. CDR3 residues: CASSQHRGQFLAQHF. CDR3 bases: TGTGCCAGCAGTCAACACAGGGGGCAGTTCCTAGCCCAGCATTTT.

This chain uses TRBV18 with TRBJ1-3, with D perhaps matching TRBD1 (5 bases). CDR3 size: 16 residues. V was trimmed by 5 bases and J by 0 bases, leaving 14 bases between them. Per germline, CDR1 KGHSH and CDR2 LQKENI. Here the CDR3 DNA reads TGTGCCAGCTCAGGCAAACAGGAAGGCTCTGGAAACACCATATATTTT. Encoded protein: CASSGKQEGSGNTIYF.

The rearrangement uses TRBV6-5 and TRBJ2-5; D perhaps matches TRBD1 (5 bases). Per the germline V gene, CDR1 is MNHEY and CDR2 is SVGAGI. The CDR3 is 15 residues long. V shed 2 bases and J shed 0 bases, with 10 bases lying between them. CDR3 sequence (DNA): TGTGCCAGCAGTTACGACAGAACAGACCAAGAGACCCAGTACTTC. This gives the protein CASSYDRTDQETQYF.

This clone came up once. The V call is TRBV3-1 (or the pseudogene TRBV3-2), the J call TRBJ1-4; maybe TRBD1 (6 bases). Between the trimmed V and J ends, which lost 4 bases and 7 bases, there was a span of 10 bases. Germline values: CDR1 LGHDT, CDR2 YNNKEL (reference sequence). CDR3 length: 13 residues. The CDR3 DNA follows: TGTGCCAGCAGCCGCCGGGGGGCTGAAAAACTGTTTTTT. Protein product: CASSRRGAEKLFF.

About this clone: The same CDR3 also results from other DNA sequences found in this sample. The chain links TRBV3-1 (or the pseudogene TRBV3-2) to TRBJ1-5; 8 nucleotides match TRBD1. CDR1 is LGHDT and CDR2 is YNNKEL in the germline V gene (reference sequence). V lost 1 base and J lost 1; bases outside the gene matches: 3. This CDR3 comprises 16 residues. CDR3 region: CASSQGTGGSNQPQHF. The CDR3, as DNA: TGTGCCAGCAGCCAAGGCACAGGGGGAAGCAATCAGCCCCAGCATTTT.

The chain carries TRBV7-9 and TRBJ2-7; 8 nucleotides align to TRBD1. The germline V gene has CDR1 SEHNR and CDR2 FQNEAQ (reference sequence). Unmatched junction bases numbered 10, after V lost 3 bases and J lost 6 bases. The CDR3 runs 15 residues. The CDR3, as DNA: TGTGCCAGCAGCTTCCAGGGACAGGCGACCCGCGAGCAGTACTTC. This gives the protein CASSFQGQATREQYF.

This clone was counted a single time. The chain combines TRBV30 with TRBJ1-5; D gene uncertain. The germline V and J ends were trimmed by 6 bases and 4 bases, with 13 bases remaining between them. From germline, CDR1 is GTSNPN and CDR2 SVGIG (reference sequence). The CDR3 covers 13 residues. The CDR3 reads CACTTGPNQPQHF. The CDR3 region has the DNA TGTGCCTGCACAACGGGCCCTAATCAGCCCCAGCATTTT.

This chain uses TRBV6-2 or TRBV6-3 with TRBJ2-1; 9 positions agree with TRBD2. V lost 2 bases to trimming and J lost 0 bases; unmatched junction nucleotides: 11. Germline V CDR1 and CDR2: MNHEY, SVGEGT. The CDR3 extends over 19 amino acids. In nucleotides, the CDR3 is TGTGCCAGCAGTTACGTCGGCGGGAGGGAGATCAGCTCCTACAATGAGCAGTTCTTC. This gives the protein CASSYVGGREISSYNEQFF.

The rearrangement uses TRBV24-1 and TRBJ1-2; TRBD1 agrees at 10 bases. With V trimmed by 6 bases and J by 2 bases, 11 bases remained unmatched. The germline V gene has CDR1 KGHDR and CDR2 SFDVKD. The CDR3 contains 17 residues. CDR3 amino acids: CATSPGQGRRGNYGYTF. CDR3 in DNA: TGTGCCACCAGTCCGGGACAGGGGCGCAGGGGAAACTATGGCTACACCTTC.

This rearrangement joins TRBV28 to TRBJ1-2, with 8 bases matching TRBD1. Per the germline V gene, CDR1 is MDHEN and CDR2 is SYDVKM. CDR3 length: 13 residues. Trimming at V came to 5 bases and at J to 4 bases, leaving 3 bases not matched to a gene. In DNA form, the CDR3 reads TGTGCCAGCAGTCTCGGGACAGGCTATGGCTACACCTTC. This codes for CASSLGTGYGYTF.

V usage is TRBV27 and J usage is TRBJ2-1; D might be TRBD1 (6 bases). In germline, CDR1 is MNHEY, CDR2 SMNVEV (reference sequence). Trimming left V 6 bases short and J 3 bases short, with 18 bases between. The CDR3 runs 16 residues. CDR3 bases: TGTGCCAGCAGGGGAACAGGGATGGATTACTACAATGAGCAGTTCTTC. Its translation: CASRGTGMDYYNEQFF.

This sequence joins TRBV10-3 and TRBJ2-1; no clear D. CDR3 length: 11 residues. V shed 2 bases and J shed 8 bases, with 4 bases lying between them. CDR1 and CDR2 from the germline V gene are ENHRY and SYGVKD. The CDR3 protein is CAISETDEQFF. Written as DNA, the CDR3 is TGTGCCATCAGTGAGACTGATGAGCAGTTCTTC.

Note on this clone: Within the sample, other DNA sequences also encode this same CDR3. The chain recombines TRBV19 with TRBJ2-3, with D possibly being TRBD1 (5 bases). The CDR3 consists of 13 residues. The V end lost 5 bases, the J end lost 1 base, and 7 bases lay between the germline ends. The V gene's germline CDR1 is LNHDA and CDR2 SQIVND (reference sequence). Here the CDR3 reads CASSEGGTDTQYF. Here the CDR3 DNA reads TGTGCCAGTAGTGAAGGGGGCACAGATACGCAGTATTTT. Together with reference TRBV19 and TRBJ2-3, the CDR3 gives the full variable domain: DGGITQSPKYLFRKEGQNVTLSCEQNLNHDAMYWYRQDPGQGLRLIYYSQIVNDFQKGDIAEGYSVSREKKESFPLTVTSAQKNPTAFYLCASSEGGTDTQYFGPGTRLTVL.

This chain uses TRBV4-2 with TRBJ2-7; 9 bases are a match to TRBD2. CDR3 length: 16 amino acids. Germline-derived CDR1 and CDR2 are LGHNA and YNFKEQ. The J segment lost 0 bases and the V segment lost 1 base, leaving 4 bases of the junction unmatched. CDR3 nucleotides: TGTGCCAGCAGCCAAGGTTTAGCGGGAGACTCCTACGAGCAGTACTTC. Translated: CASSQGLAGDSYEQYF.

This sequence joins TRBV28 and TRBJ2-2; 9 bases agree with TRBD2. CDR1 and CDR2 from the germline V gene are MDHEN and SYDVKM. The CDR3 covers 15 residues. Unmatched junction bases numbered 0, after V lost 2 bases and J lost 2 bases. CDR3 nucleotides: TGTGCCAGCAGTTTACTAGCGGGAAACACCGGGGAGCTGTTTTTT. It yields the protein CASSLLAGNTGELFF.

In its sample, this clone was seen a few times. The DNA of the CDR3 is TGTGCCAGCAGCGTAGGATTCTACGGGAGGGCCAAGAATGAGCAGTTCTTC. Translating gives CASSVGFYGRAKNEQFF. This chain links TRBV9 with TRBJ2-1; 8 nucleotides align to TRBD2. V lost 0 bases, J lost 7 bases, and 12 bases stayed unmatched. Germline V CDR1 and CDR2: SGDLS, YYNGEE. The CDR3 has 17 residues. The full variable domain, completed using reference TRBV9 and TRBJ2-1, is DSGVTQTPKHLITATGQRVTLRCSPRSGDLSVYWYQQSLDQGLQFLIQYYNGEERAKGNILERFSAQQFPDLHSELNLSSLELGDSALYFCASSVGFYGRAKNEQFFGPGTRLTVL.

CDR3 nucleotide sequence: TGTGCCAGCAGCTTAAATCCGGGACAGGGAGTTAATTCACCCCTCCACTTT. The encoded protein is CASSLNPGQGVNSPLHF. The chain combines TRBV5-5 with TRBJ1-6; 9 bases are shared with TRBD1. This CDR3 is built from 17 residues. Germline V lookup: CDR1 SGHKS, CDR2 YYEKEE (reference sequence). V shed 2 bases and J 6 bases; nucleotides not matched to a gene: 9.

Turning to this clone: The same CDR3 arises from other DNA sequences in this sample as well. V usage is TRBV19 and J usage is TRBJ2-7; TRBD2 agrees at 7 bases. CDR1 and CDR2 (germline): LNHDA, SQIVND (reference sequence). Losses at the gene ends were 1 base for V and 4 bases for J; bases not matched to a gene: 4. The CDR3 has 14 amino acids. This chain's CDR3 is CASSIAGGTYEQYF. The CDR3 nucleotides read TGTGCCAGTAGTATAGCGGGAGGTACGTACGAGCAGTACTTC.

This chain joins TRBV5-6 and TRBJ1-1; 7 bases are shared with TRBD1. Germline values: CDR1 SGHDT, CDR2 YYEEEE. J was trimmed by 10 bases and V by 2 bases; bases with no gene match: 2. The CDR3 contains 11 residues. The CDR3 sequence is CASSLQGLAFF. Written as DNA, the CDR3 is TGTGCCAGCAGCTTACAGGGGTTAGCTTTCTTT.

J is TRBJ1-1 and V is TRBV6-5; 7 nucleotides agree with TRBD1. The V segment lost 11 bases and the J segment 13 bases; nucleotides outside the gene matches: 10. This CDR3 contains 10 residues. Germline V gene data show CDR1 as MNHEY and CDR2 as SVGAGI. The CDR3 region has the DNA TGTGCCGGATCGGACAGGAGTTTTTTCTTT. The encoded protein is CAGSDRSFFF.

The CDR3 DNA reads TGTGCCAGCATCCCCGGCCGAGATCGACAGGGTGGATCACCCCTCCACTTT. Translation gives CASIPGRDRQGGSPLHF. The V and J genes are TRBV28 and TRBJ1-6; 7 nucleotides line up with TRBD1. CDR3 length: 17 residues. The trim removed 7 bases at V and 10 bases at J, leaving 19 bases unmatched. Germline V CDR1 and CDR2: MDHEN, SYDVKM.